The present TCR beta chain was sequenced within a study of T cell repertoires in cytomegalovirus infection. Across the study: It can be stated that public TCR beta signatures indicated CMV infection as well as a matching HLA type.

The germline V gene encodes CDR1 LNHNV and CDR2 YYDKDF (reference sequence). V shed 1 base and J shed 8 bases, with 6 bases lying between them. This CDR3 comprises 13 residues. A remark on this clonotype: The antigen is not known.

Study-wide points: Across the ex vivo response, the dominant clonotypes were HLA-C-restricted CMV-specific TCR beta clonotypes. Carriers of CMV plus the relevant HLA were identified by cumulative public TCR beta family frequency.

MiXCR, run by TCRdb on the reads, gives a single entry per CDR3 protein. The sample lists approximately 150,000 distinct CDR3 sequences, approximately 5.9% seen once, with roughly 17% in the top ten. The sequence was collected from a human donor in good health (CMV status not recorded). Some clones in this sample may be carry-over from other donors' samples. Material: PBMCs. This sequence joins TRBV15 and TRBJ1-6; D remains ambiguous. The CDR3 region is CATSRAVDSPLHF. The CDR3 DNA sequence: TGTGCCACCAGCAGAGCAGTGGATTCACCCCTCCACTTT.